The 16 T cell receptor beta chains below come from one sample, sequenced in a study of cytotoxic CD8 clonotypes in ibrutinib-treated CLL. Profiling relied on immunoSEQ multiplex PCR, and the TCRdb table lists in-frame clones only, not all of them. Of 330,000 or so clones listed, under 70% are singletons. The sequenced sample was PBMCs, obtained after 36 months of ibrutinib treatment. The source of these receptors is a human donor with chronic lymphocytic leukemia.

The rearrangement uses TRBV11-3 and TRBJ2-5; a weak D match, TRBD1 (6 bases). Trimming took 5 bases from V and 4 from J, leaving 29 bases between them. This CDR3 contains 19 residues. Germline lookup yields CDR1 SGHNT and CDR2 YENEEA. The CDR3 DNA is TGTGCCAGCAGCGGACGTCCTATAGCAAACAGGGCTGGTGCAGAGACCCAGTACTTC. Its protein product is CASSGRPIANRAGAETQYF.

This clone has only a few counts. The chain combines TRBV27 with TRBJ2-3, with D hard to call. The CDR3 has 13 residues. V was pared by 8 bases and J by 2 bases, with 11 bases between. Germline loops: CDR1 MNHEY, CDR2 SMNVEV (reference sequence). In nucleotides, the CDR3 is TGTGCCAGCCAACAAGGGAACACAGATACGCAGTATTTT. Protein sequence: CASQQGNTDTQYF.

The chain joins TRBV7-3 to TRBJ2-3, with D tentatively TRBD1 (6 bases). CDR1 and CDR2 from the germline V gene are SGHTA and FQGTGA. The CDR3 totals 16 residues. V lost 6 bases and J 0 bases, leaving 16 bases between the germline ends. CDR3 in DNA: TGTGCCAGCAGTCCTCGCAGGGGCACTAGCACAGATACGCAGTATTTT. Its protein product is CASSPRRGTSTDTQYF.

The rearrangement links TRBV5-1 to TRBJ2-1; the D call may be TRBD1 or TRBD2 (7 bases each). The CDR3 runs to 15 residues. Trimming left V 0 bases short and J 5 bases short, with 12 bases between. The germline CDR1 and CDR2 sequences are SGHRS and YFSETQ. The CDR3 DNA sequence: TGCGCCAGCAGCTTGGAGCCAGGGGGGGACAATGAGCAGTTCTTC. It specifies CASSLEPGGDNEQFF.

This chain connects TRBV4-2 to TRBJ2-7; TRBD2 matches at 9 bases. V lost 4 bases and J lost 8; bases outside the gene matches: 15. CDR1 LGHNA and CDR2 YNFKEQ come from the germline V gene. This CDR3 contains 16 residues. In DNA form, the CDR3 reads TGTGCCAGCAGCCGAGGGGAGGGTAGGCGGGAGGGAAAGCAGTACTTC. This gives the protein CASSRGEGRREGKQYF.

The chain has TRBV7-9 and TRBJ2-1; D remains unclear. This CDR3 region has 12 residues. Trimming pared 1 base from V and 9 bases from J, leaving 7 bases between. CDR1 is SEHNR and CDR2 is FQNEAQ in the germline V gene (reference sequence). CDR3 sequence: CASSLGVSEQFF. CDR3 nucleotides: TGTGCCAGCAGCTTAGGGGTCTCTGAGCAGTTCTTC.

The chain uses TRBV28 and TRBJ2-7; 7 nucleotides line up with TRBD2. The germline CDR1 and CDR2 sequences are MDHEN and SYDVKM. V shed 8 bases and J 0 bases; nucleotides not matched to a gene: 1. There are 12 residues in the CDR3. This CDR3 reads CASRTSSYEQYF. Written as DNA, the CDR3 is TGTGCCAGCCGGACTAGCTCCTACGAGCAGTACTTC.

This chain connects TRBV27 to TRBJ2-7; tentative D call: TRBD2 (6 bases). V was pared by 3 bases and J by 7 bases, with 22 bases between. Germline-derived CDR1 and CDR2 are MNHEY and SMNVEV (reference sequence). The CDR3 length is 16 residues. The CDR3 DNA is TGTGCCAGCAGTTTTGTTAGGGACGGCGGCCGGGGGGAGCAGTACTTC. Its translation is CASSFVRDGGRGEQYF.

The V gene is TRBV9, the J gene TRBJ1-2; D may be TRBD1 (5 bases). Germline V gene data show CDR1 as SGDLS and CDR2 as YYNGEE. Trimming shortened V by 0 bases and J by 3 bases, and 9 bases separated the two germline ends. The CDR3 is 14 amino acids. The CDR3 DNA sequence: TGTGCCAGCAGCGTAGTGTCGGGGGACTATGGCTACACCTTC. It encodes CASSVVSGDYGYTF.

This clone has just a few counts. The chain combines TRBV4-2 with TRBJ2-6, with a weak D call TRBD2 (5 bases). Trimming removed 1 base from V and 1 base from J, with 5 bases in between. CDR1 and CDR2 from the germline V gene are LGHNA and YNFKEQ. The CDR3 covers 15 residues. The CDR3, as DNA: TGTGCCAGCAGCCAAGCGGGATCTGGGGCCAACGTCCTGACTTTC. This sequence encodes CASSQAGSGANVLTF.

The chain joins TRBV2 to TRBJ1-5, with D unclear. V dropped 7 bases and J dropped 4 bases, with 11 bases sitting between them. Germline values: CDR1 SNHLY, CDR2 FYNNEI. CDR3 length: 13 amino acids. The CDR3 region is CASMRSGNQPQHF. In DNA, the CDR3 is TGTGCCAGCATGCGATCCGGGAATCAGCCCCAGCATTTT.

The chain joins TRBV9 to TRBJ1-1, with D possibly being TRBD1 (6 bases). CDR3 length: 13 residues. V was shortened by 4 bases and J by 7 bases, with 14 bases between the two germline ends. Germline-derived CDR1 and CDR2 are SGDLS and YYNGEE. CDR3 nucleotide sequence: TGTGCCAGCAGCCCACGGGACAAGGATGAAGCTTTCTTT. It is translated as CASSPRDKDEAFF.

This sequence joins TRBV5-1 and TRBJ2-1; TRBD2 agrees at 9 bases. This CDR3 comprises 16 residues. Germline values: CDR1 SGHRS, CDR2 YFSETQ. The V and J ends lost 4 bases and 5 bases, in that order; junction bases with no gene match: 10. This CDR3 reads CASSLTAGGRNNEQFF. The CDR3 DNA reads TGCGCCAGCAGCCTGACGGCGGGGGGGCGTAACAATGAGCAGTTCTTC.

The chain carries TRBV7-2 and TRBJ1-1; D unresolved. There are 15 residues in the CDR3. Germline CDR1 is SGHTA and CDR2 is FQGNSA. The V gene lost 3 bases and the J gene lost 0 bases, with 11 bases spanning the gap. The CDR3 reads CASSFNGRMNTEAFF. The DNA for the CDR3 is TGTGCCAGCAGCTTTAATGGGCGGATGAACACTGAAGCTTTCTTT.

The J gene is TRBJ1-1, the V gene TRBV14, with D hard to call. Germline CDR1 is SGHDN and CDR2 is FVKESK. The CDR3 runs to 12 residues. V was shortened by 1 base and J by 11 bases, with 11 bases between the two germline ends. CDR3 sequence (DNA): TGTGCCAGCAGCCAAGGTTTGGCTTCGGCTTTCTTT. Protein sequence: CASSQGLASAFF.

CDR3 sequence (DNA): TGTGCCAGCAGTGAACGGGGGAGTCCCCGGGAGACCCAGTACTTC. Its protein product is CASSERGSPRETQYF. This chain uses TRBV2 with TRBJ2-5; TRBD2 might be the D (6 bases). With 2 bases removed from V and 5 bases from J, the gap between germline ends came to 15 bases. This CDR3 is built from 15 residues. Per germline, CDR1 SNHLY and CDR2 FYNNEI.